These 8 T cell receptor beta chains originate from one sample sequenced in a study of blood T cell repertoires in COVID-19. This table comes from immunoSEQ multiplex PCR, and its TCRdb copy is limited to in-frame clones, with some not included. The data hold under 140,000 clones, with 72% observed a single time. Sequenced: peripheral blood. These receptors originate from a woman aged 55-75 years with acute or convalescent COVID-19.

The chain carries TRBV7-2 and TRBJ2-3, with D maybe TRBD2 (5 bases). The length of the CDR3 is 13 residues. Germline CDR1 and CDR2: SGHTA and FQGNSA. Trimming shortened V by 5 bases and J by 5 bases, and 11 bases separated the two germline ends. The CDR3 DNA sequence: TGTGCCAGCAGCACCCCCGGAGGAGATACGCAGTATTTT. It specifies CASSTPGGDTQYF.

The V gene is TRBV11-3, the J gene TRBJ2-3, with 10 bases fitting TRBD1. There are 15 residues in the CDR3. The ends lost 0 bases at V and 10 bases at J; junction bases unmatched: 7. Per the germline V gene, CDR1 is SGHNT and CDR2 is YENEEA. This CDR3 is CASSLDRGQGRAQYF. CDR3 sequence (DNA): TGTGCCAGCAGCTTAGATCGGGGACAGGGGAGGGCGCAGTATTTT.

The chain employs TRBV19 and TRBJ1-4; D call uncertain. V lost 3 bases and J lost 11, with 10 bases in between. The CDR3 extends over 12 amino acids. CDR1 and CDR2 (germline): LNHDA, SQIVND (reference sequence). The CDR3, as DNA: TGTGCCAGTAGTATCTCCGGAGTGAAACTGTTTTTT. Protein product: CASSISGVKLFF.

The CDR3: CASSATRGMNTEAFF. CDR3 nucleotide sequence: TGTGCCAGCAGTGCAACAAGGGGGATGAACACTGAAGCTTTCTTT. The chain employs TRBV6-2 or TRBV6-3 and TRBJ1-1; D perhaps matches TRBD1 (6 bases). The CDR3 is 15 residues long. V was cut by 5 bases and J by 0 bases, with 13 bases left in between. Germline CDR1 reads MNHEY; CDR2 reads SVGEGT.

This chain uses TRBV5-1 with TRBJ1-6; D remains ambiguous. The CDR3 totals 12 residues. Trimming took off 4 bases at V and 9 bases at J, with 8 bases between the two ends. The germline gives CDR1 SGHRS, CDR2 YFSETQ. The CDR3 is CASSNEFSPLHF. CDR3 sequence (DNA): TGCGCCAGCAGCAACGAGTTTTCACCCCTCCACTTT.

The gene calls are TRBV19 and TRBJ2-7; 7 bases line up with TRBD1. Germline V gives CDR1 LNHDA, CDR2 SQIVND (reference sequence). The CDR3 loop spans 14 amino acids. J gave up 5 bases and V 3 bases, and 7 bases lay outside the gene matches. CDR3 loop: CASSIQGVKNEQYF. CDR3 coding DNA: TGTGCCAGTAGTATCCAGGGGGTGAAAAACGAGCAGTACTTC.

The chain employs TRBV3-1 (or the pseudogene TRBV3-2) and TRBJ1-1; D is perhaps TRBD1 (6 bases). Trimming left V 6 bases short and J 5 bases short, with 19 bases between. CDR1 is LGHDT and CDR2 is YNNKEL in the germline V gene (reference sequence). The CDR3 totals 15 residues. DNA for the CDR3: TGTGCCAGCAGTCTAGTGATCAGGGGAAGAACTGAAGCTTTCTTT. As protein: CASSLVIRGRTEAFF.

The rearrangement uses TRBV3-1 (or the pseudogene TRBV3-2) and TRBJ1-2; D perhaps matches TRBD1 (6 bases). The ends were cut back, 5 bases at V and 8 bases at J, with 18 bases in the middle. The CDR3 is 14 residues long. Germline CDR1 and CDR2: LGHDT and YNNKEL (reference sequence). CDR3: CASSEDHSRGGYTF. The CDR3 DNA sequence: TGTGCCAGCAGCGAGGACCATTCGAGGGGGGGCTACACCTTC.